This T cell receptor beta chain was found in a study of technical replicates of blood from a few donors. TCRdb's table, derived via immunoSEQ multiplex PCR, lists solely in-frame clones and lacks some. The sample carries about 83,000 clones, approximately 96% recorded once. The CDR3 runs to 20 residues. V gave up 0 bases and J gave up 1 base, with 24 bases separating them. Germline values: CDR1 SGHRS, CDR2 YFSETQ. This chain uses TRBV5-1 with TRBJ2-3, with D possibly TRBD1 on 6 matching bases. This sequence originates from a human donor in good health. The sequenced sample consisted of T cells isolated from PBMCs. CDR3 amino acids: CASSLGWGPISNRGTDTQYF. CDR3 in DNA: TGCGCCAGCAGCTTGGGCTGGGGGCCCATTAGCAATCGCGGCACAGATACGCAGTATTTT.